The source of this T cell receptor (beta chain) is a study of blood T cell repertoires in COVID-19. Clones were read by immunoSEQ multiplex PCR, and TCRdb kept only the in-frame ones, dropping some. Of more than 150,000 clones in the sample, roughly 81% were seen once. Germline CDR1 SGHVS, CDR2 FNYEAQ. The CDR3 sequence is 16 residues long. V trimming: 5 bases; J trimming: 4 bases; junction bases outside the gene matches: 11. The chain couples TRBV7-6 to TRBJ2-1; 7 nucleotides line up with TRBD2. This receptor was identified in a woman at least 80 years old with COVID-19, enrolled during active disease. Sequenced sample: peripheral blood. The CDR3: CASSQTPAGLYNEQFF. The CDR3 DNA reads TGTGCCAGCAGCCAGACCCCAGCGGGACTTTACAATGAGCAGTTCTTC.